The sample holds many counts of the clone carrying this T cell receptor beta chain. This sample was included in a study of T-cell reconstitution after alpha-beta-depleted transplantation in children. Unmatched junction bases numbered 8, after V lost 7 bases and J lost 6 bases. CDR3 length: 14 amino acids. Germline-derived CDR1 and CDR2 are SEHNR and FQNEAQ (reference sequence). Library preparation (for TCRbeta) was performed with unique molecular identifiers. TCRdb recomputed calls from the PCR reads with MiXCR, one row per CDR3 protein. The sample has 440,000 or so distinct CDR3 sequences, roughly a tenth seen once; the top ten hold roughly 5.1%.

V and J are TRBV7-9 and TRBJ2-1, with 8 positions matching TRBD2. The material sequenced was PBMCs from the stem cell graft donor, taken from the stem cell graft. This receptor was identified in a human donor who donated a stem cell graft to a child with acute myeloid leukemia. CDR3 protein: CASTTGTRLNEQFF. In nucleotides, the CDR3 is TGTGCCAGCACGACGGGGACTAGGCTCAATGAGCAGTTCTTC.